These 29 T cell receptor beta chains originate from one sample sequenced in a study of relationships among human T cell subsets. Bead selections for CD25, CD56 and CD294 left a flow-through collected as Th1 cells. The T cell receptor alpha and beta CDR3 regions were amplified from mRNA by semiquantitative ARM-PCR. Tagged nested gene-specific primers were used first, then communal superprimers amplified exponentially. TCRdb reanalysed the multiplex PCR reads using MiXCR and keeps one entry per CDR3 protein. In the table there are 10,000 to 15,000 distinct CDR3 sequences, around two thirds of which are singletons. What was sequenced was CD4+ Th1 cells sorted from blood. All receptors derive from a man in his forties in good health.

This clonotype was picked up a small number of times. The chain uses TRBV11-1 and TRBJ2-7, with 7 positions matching TRBD1. Germline values: CDR1 SGHAT, CDR2 FQDESV (reference sequence). V was pared by 3 bases and J by 2 bases, with 10 bases of the junction left unmatched. The CDR3 totals 16 residues. The CDR3 nucleotides read TGTGCCAGCAGCTTCTCCGATCGACAGGGAACCTACGAGCAGTACTTC. Amino acids: CASSFSDRQGTYEQYF.

The J gene is TRBJ2-5, the V gene TRBV5-1; D not certain. The germline gives CDR1 SGHRS, CDR2 YFSETQ. This CDR3 spans 17 amino acids. V lost 3 bases, J lost 2 bases, and 20 bases lay in between. This CDR3 reads CASSSMDRADIQETQYF. As DNA, the CDR3 is TGCGCCAGCAGCTCGATGGACCGGGCAGACATTCAAGAGACCCAGTACTTC. The full variable domain, rest sourced from reference TRBV5-1 and TRBJ2-5, is KAGVTQTPRYLIKTRGQQVTLSCSPISGHRSVSWYQQTPGQGLQFLFEYFSETQRNKGNFPGRFSGRQFSNSRSEMNVSTLELGDSALYLCASSSMDRADIQETQYFGPGTRLLVL.

The CDR3 DNA follows: TGTGCCAGCAGTGGAACAGGACAGGTGATGGAGGACTACACCTTC. Translation gives CASSGTGQVMEDYTF. V is TRBV28 and J is TRBJ1-2; 7 bases fit TRBD1. Per germline, CDR1 MDHEN and CDR2 SYDVKM. J was trimmed by 10 bases and V by 5 bases; bases with no gene match: 16. CDR3 length: 15 residues.

Concerning this clonotype: A read error may produce the germline difference seen at one junction end. The chain links TRBV7-3 to TRBJ2-7; D ambiguous. In germline, CDR1 is SGHTA, CDR2 FQGTGA. The CDR3 is 13 residues long. CDR3 DNA: TGTGCCAGCAGCTTAACAACACAAGGACGGAAGGACTTC. Its translation: CASSLTTQGRKDF. The complete variable domain, with remaining parts taken from reference TRBV7-3 and TRBJ2-7, reads GAGVSQTPSNKVTEKGKYVELRCDPISGHTALYWYRQSLGQGPEFLIYFQGTGAADDSGLPNDRFFAVRPEGSVSTLKIQRTERGDSAVYLCASSLTTQGRKDFGPGTRLTVT.

This chain connects TRBV11-2 to TRBJ1-5; the D is unclear. The germline V gene has CDR1 SGHAT and CDR2 FQNNGV. V lost 5 bases and J lost 3, with 8 bases in between. The CDR3 spans 13 residues. This chain's CDR3 is CASSRSFNQPQHF. CDR3 bases: TGTGCCAGCAGCAGGAGCTTCAATCAGCCCCAGCATTTT.

This chain links TRBV7-9 with TRBJ2-5; 8 nucleotides match TRBD2. V lost 1 base, J lost 7 bases, and 5 bases stayed unmatched. From germline, CDR1 is SEHNR and CDR2 FQNEAQ (reference sequence). The CDR3 consists of 14 residues. CDR3: CASSLGAGEATQYF. The CDR3 DNA is TGTGCCAGCAGCTTAGGAGCGGGGGAAGCGACCCAGTACTTC.

This chain links TRBV4-2 with TRBJ2-4; 13 bases align to TRBD2. Trimming took 3 bases from V and 7 from J; bases not matched to a gene: 9. The CDR3 covers 17 residues. The germline gives CDR1 LGHNA, CDR2 YNFKEQ. Here the CDR3 DNA reads TGTGCCAGCAGCCAGGTCACTAGCGGGAGGGCCTTGAACATTCAGTACTTC. The encoded protein is CASSQVTSGRALNIQYF.

The chain uses TRBV28 and TRBJ1-2; D gene uncertain. Germline CDR1 MDHEN, CDR2 SYDVKM. CDR3 size: 13 residues. Trimming removed 4 bases from V and 3 bases from J, with 9 bases in between. CDR3 coding DNA: TGTGCCAGCAGTTCCGGTGCGGACTATGGCTACACCTTC. It encodes CASSSGADYGYTF.

This chain uses TRBV12-3 or TRBV12-4 with TRBJ2-1; either TRBD1 or TRBD2 may fit D (5 bases each). The CDR3 totals 14 residues. Between the trimmed V and J ends, which lost 5 bases and 6 bases, there was a span of 14 bases. The CDR3 loop is CASSPPGQANEQFF. The CDR3 DNA reads as TGTGCCAGCAGTCCCCCGGGGCAGGCCAATGAGCAGTTCTTC.

The chain is built from TRBV29-1 and TRBJ2-7, with a tentative D call TRBD1 (7 bases). Deletions cut 6 bases from V and 2 bases from J, with 14 bases between. Germline lookup yields CDR1 SQVTM and CDR2 ANQGSEA. The length of the CDR3 is 13 residues. The CDR3 loop is CSVHRGGTYEQYF. Written as DNA, the CDR3 is TGCAGCGTGCACAGGGGAGGAACCTACGAGCAGTACTTC.

The chain is built from TRBV10-3 and TRBJ2-3; TRBD2 aligns across 13 bases. Germline lookup yields CDR1 ENHRY and CDR2 SYGVKD. V shed 6 bases and J 5 bases; nucleotides not matched to a gene: 5. This CDR3 contains 15 residues. As DNA, the CDR3 is TGTGCCATCAGACTAGCGGGGGGGCCTCAAGATACGCAGTATTTT. It yields the protein CAIRLAGGPQDTQYF.

This clonotype was detected only a few times. The genes are TRBV28 and TRBJ2-3, with D unresolved. CDR1 and CDR2 (germline): MDHEN, SYDVKM. V was clipped by 1 base and J by 3 bases, with 2 bases between them. The CDR3 is made up of 12 amino acids. The CDR3 region is CASSLLTDTQYF. The CDR3 nucleotides read TGTGCCAGCAGTTTATTGACAGATACGCAGTATTTT.

This clonotype was seen a single time. V and J are TRBV11-2 and TRBJ2-3; D is possibly TRBD1 (6 bases). Trimming took off 2 bases at V and 2 bases at J, with 17 bases between the two ends. The CDR3 length is 17 residues. Germline V CDR1 and CDR2: SGHAT, FQNNGV. The CDR3 is CASSLMGAGRVTDTQYF. In nucleotides, the CDR3 is TGTGCCAGCAGCTTAATGGGGGCGGGCCGGGTCACAGATACGCAGTATTTT.

The chain links TRBV5-1 to TRBJ2-3; the D gene is possibly TRBD2 (5 bases). V shed 4 bases and J shed 1 base, with 16 bases lying between them. Germline V CDR1 and CDR2: SGHRS, YFSETQ. The CDR3 has 16 residues. The CDR3 region has the DNA TGCGCCAGCAGCCCCGAGGCTCTGAGGGGCACAGATACGCAGTATTTT. As protein: CASSPEALRGTDTQYF.

The chain has TRBV16 and TRBJ1-5; possibly TRBD1 for D (5 bases). This CDR3 has 15 residues. Germline values: CDR1 KGHSY, CDR2 FQNENV. V lost 8 bases, J lost 6 bases, and 20 bases lay in between. CDR3 bases: TGTGCCAGCGGCCGAGACGGCAATAGGGGTCAGCCCCAGCATTTT. Amino acids: CASGRDGNRGQPQHF.

The CDR3 region is CAIMKGIGDTQYF. DNA for the CDR3: TGTGCCATCATGAAGGGGATTGGAGATACGCAGTATTTT. The chain recombines TRBV10-3 with TRBJ2-3; tentative D call: TRBD1 (5 bases). The germline gives CDR1 ENHRY, CDR2 SYGVKD. The V gene lost 7 bases and the J gene lost 5 bases, with 13 bases spanning the gap. The CDR3 covers 13 residues.

There are a few counts of this clonotype. V is TRBV27 and J is TRBJ1-2, with 9 bases that match TRBD1. The CDR3 covers 12 residues. Looked up from germline, CDR1 is MNHEY and CDR2 is SMNVEV (reference sequence). The V gene end was trimmed by 5 bases and the J gene end by 6 bases; junction bases not matched to a gene: 1. In DNA form, the CDR3 reads TGTGCCAGCAGTAGGACAGGGGATGGCTACACCTTC. This gives the protein CASSRTGDGYTF.

V and J are TRBV6-6 and TRBJ1-2; 8 positions agree with TRBD1. Unmatched junction bases numbered 7, after V lost 3 bases and J lost 7 bases. The germline V gene encodes CDR1 MNHNY and CDR2 SVGAGI (reference sequence). The CDR3 length is 14 residues. CDR3 DNA: TGTGCCAGCAGTTATGAGCAGGGGGCGCGTGGCTACACCTTC. It codes for CASSYEQGARGYTF.

The V gene is TRBV20-1, the J gene TRBJ1-1, with a tentative D call TRBD1 (6 bases). The CDR3 is made up of 11 amino acids. V lost 0 bases, J lost 10 bases, and 9 bases lay in between. CDR1 and CDR2 from the germline V gene are DFQATT and SNEGSKA (reference sequence). In nucleotides, the CDR3 is TGCAGTGCTAGAGAGGCCAGGGGAGCTTTCTTT. Protein product: CSAREARGAFF.

The rearrangement links TRBV28 to TRBJ1-4; D not certain. The CDR3 spans 14 residues. Germline CDR1 and CDR2: MDHEN and SYDVKM. Trimming took off 5 bases at V and 8 bases at J, with 15 bases between the two ends. The CDR3 bases are TGTGCCAGCAGTCCCCGACCTATTCGAGAAAAACTGTTTTTT. This gives the protein CASSPRPIREKLFF.

This chain uses TRBV12-3 or TRBV12-4 with TRBJ1-5; D unresolved. This CDR3 contains 15 residues. The V end was cut by 5 bases, the J end by 0 bases, with 11 bases between. CDR3 loop: CASSAGLYSNQPQHF. The CDR3 DNA is TGTGCCAGCAGTGCCGGACTCTATAGCAATCAGCCCCAGCATTTT.

The rearrangement uses TRBV20-1 and TRBJ2-1; 11 nucleotides match TRBD2. V shed 4 bases and J 4 bases; nucleotides not matched to a gene: 6. Germline V gene lookup returns CDR1 DFQATT and CDR2 SNEGSKA (reference sequence). The CDR3 runs 15 residues. This CDR3 is CSATIGTSGYNEQFF. In nucleotides, the CDR3 is TGCAGTGCTACCATCGGGACTAGCGGTTACAATGAGCAGTTCTTC.

This chain links TRBV28 with TRBJ1-2, with a tentative D call TRBD1 (5 bases). Germline lookup yields CDR1 MDHEN and CDR2 SYDVKM. CDR3 size: 16 residues. Deletions cut 6 bases from V and 2 bases from J, with 19 bases between. The CDR3 sequence: CASSRLGQPDNYGYTF. The CDR3 region has the DNA TGTGCCAGCAGCCGCCTGGGGCAACCTGACAACTATGGCTACACCTTC.

The gene calls are TRBV4-1 and TRBJ2-2; the D is unclear. The CDR3 spans 14 residues. The V end was cut by 0 bases, the J end by 5 bases, with 7 bases between. Looked up from germline, CDR1 is MGHRA and CDR2 is YSYEKL. DNA of the CDR3: TGCGCCAGCAGCCAAGAGAGTCGTACCGGGGAGCTGTTTTTT. Its protein product is CASSQESRTGELFF.

This clonotype was observed a few times. The chain uses TRBV20-1 and TRBJ1-1; perhaps TRBD1 as D (6 bases). Trimming stripped 3 bases from V and 3 bases from J, with 17 bases between. Germline V gives CDR1 DFQATT, CDR2 SNEGSKA (reference sequence). CDR3 length equals 15 residues. CDR3 bases: TGCAGTGCTAGCAAACAGGGACCCATAGACACTGAAGCTTTCTTT. Its translation: CSASKQGPIDTEAFF.

V gene TRBV2 combines with J gene TRBJ2-5; 9 nucleotides match TRBD1. CDR3 size: 19 residues. Germline values: CDR1 SNHLY, CDR2 FYNNEI. V lost 4 bases, J lost 3 bases, and 18 bases stayed unmatched. The CDR3 loop reads CASSAGMWTGDSTKETQYF. For the CDR3, the DNA is TGTGCCAGCAGTGCGGGGATGTGGACAGGGGACTCGACGAAAGAGACCCAGTACTTC.

The chain combines TRBV27 with TRBJ1-1, with TRBD1 matching 7 bases. The CDR3 runs 13 residues. V was pared by 5 bases and J by 6 bases, with 6 bases of the junction left unmatched. The V gene's germline CDR1 is MNHEY and CDR2 SMNVEV (reference sequence). The CDR3 DNA sequence: TGTGCCAGCAGTCAACGGGACAGCCCTGAAGCTTTCTTT. Protein sequence: CASSQRDSPEAFF.

The V call is TRBV7-9, the J call TRBJ2-7; tentatively, D is TRBD1 (6 bases). Germline-derived CDR1 and CDR2 are SEHNR and FQNEAQ (reference sequence). The CDR3 covers 14 residues. Trimming removed 5 bases from V and 2 bases from J, with 13 bases in between. CDR3 residues: CASSLRDIPYEQYF. DNA for the CDR3: TGTGCCAGCAGCCTAAGGGACATTCCCTACGAGCAGTACTTC.

The CDR3 DNA sequence: TGTGCCAGCGATGGACAGGGTGGAAACACTGAAGCTTTCTTT. Translating gives CASDGQGGNTEAFF. The V and J genes are TRBV6-6 and TRBJ1-1, with TRBD1 matching over 8 bases. The CDR3 runs 14 residues. J gave up 2 bases and V 8 bases, and 7 bases lay outside the gene matches. Germline lookup yields CDR1 MNHNY and CDR2 SVGAGI (reference sequence).